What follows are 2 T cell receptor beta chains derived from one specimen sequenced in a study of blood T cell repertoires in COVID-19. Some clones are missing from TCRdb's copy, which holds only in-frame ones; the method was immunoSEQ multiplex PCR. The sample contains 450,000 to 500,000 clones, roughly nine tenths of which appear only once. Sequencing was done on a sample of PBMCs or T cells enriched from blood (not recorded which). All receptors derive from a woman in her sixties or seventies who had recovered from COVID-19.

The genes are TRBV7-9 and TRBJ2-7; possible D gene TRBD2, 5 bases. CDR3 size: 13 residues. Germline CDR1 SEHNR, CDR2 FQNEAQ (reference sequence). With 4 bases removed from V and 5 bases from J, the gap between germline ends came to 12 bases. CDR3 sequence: CASSSYGENEQYV. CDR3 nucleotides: TGTGCCAGCAGCTCCTACGGGGAGAACGAGCAGTACGTC.

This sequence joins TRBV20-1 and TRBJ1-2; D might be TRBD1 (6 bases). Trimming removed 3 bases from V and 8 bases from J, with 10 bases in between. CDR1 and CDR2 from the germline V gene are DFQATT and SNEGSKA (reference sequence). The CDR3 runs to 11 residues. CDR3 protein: CSASDRRGYTF. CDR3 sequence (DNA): TGCAGTGCTAGTGACAGGCGAGGCTACACCTTC.